Following are 30 T cell receptor beta chains from one sample sequenced in a study of blood T cells in healthy people across ages. The authors ran a second PCR of roughly 6 to 12 cycles using a sample-barcoded 5' primer and a J-beta primer mix. One entry per CDR3 protein results from TCRdb running MiXCR on the 5' RACE reads. The sample lists some 1.8 million distinct CDR3 sequences, roughly 43% occurring once. Sample: blood. Receptors originate from a human donor in good health.

The rearrangement uses TRBV7-2 and TRBJ2-5; tentative D call: TRBD2 (6 bases). Germline V gene sequence: CDR1 SGHTA, CDR2 FQGNSA. The ends were cut back, 4 bases at V and 7 bases at J, with 16 bases in the middle. The CDR3 contains 14 residues. Here the CDR3 reads CASSSGRLGRTQYF. CDR3 DNA sequence: TGTGCCAGCAGCTCGGGCAGACTCGGGAGGACCCAGTACTTC.

This clonotype was seen a handful of times. The rearrangement uses TRBV29-1 and TRBJ2-3, with 7 bases matching TRBD1. Unmatched junction bases numbered 6, after V lost 5 bases and J lost 1 base. The germline V gene encodes CDR1 SQVTM and CDR2 ANQGSEA. The CDR3 spans 14 residues. The CDR3 bases are TGCAGCGTTTCACGACAGGGCGGCACAGATACGCAGTATTTT. This encodes CSVSRQGGTDTQYF.

The chain recombines TRBV6-5 with TRBJ1-6, with 8 bases lining up with TRBD1. Trimming at V came to 6 bases and at J to 7 bases, leaving 8 bases not matched to a gene. Germline CDR1 MNHEY, CDR2 SVGAGI. The CDR3 has 15 amino acids. CDR3 sequence reads: CASREDRDSNSPLHF. The DNA of the CDR3 is TGTGCCAGCAGGGAGGACAGGGACTCGAATTCACCCCTCCACTTT.

The chain carries TRBV20-1 and TRBJ2-7; no definite D call. V gave up 0 bases and J gave up 4 bases, with 7 bases separating them. The CDR3 sequence is 12 residues long. Germline CDR1 is DFQATT and CDR2 is SNEGSKA (reference sequence). The CDR3 reads CSARDTRYEQYF. In DNA form, the CDR3 reads TGCAGTGCTAGAGATACCAGATACGAGCAGTACTTC.

The sample holds a few counts of this clonotype. This sequence joins TRBV5-5 and TRBJ2-1; possibly TRBD1 for D (5 bases). This CDR3 spans 15 amino acids. Germline CDR1 SGHKS, CDR2 YYEKEE (reference sequence). Trimming pared 0 bases from V and 9 bases from J, leaving 16 bases between. The DNA of the CDR3 is TGTGCCAGCAGCTTGGCTCAGGGCGTACGTAGTGAGCAGTTCTTC. It encodes CASSLAQGVRSEQFF.

This clonotype appeared a few times. The genes are TRBV6-2 or TRBV6-3 and TRBJ1-6; D may be TRBD1 (6 bases). Germline lookup yields CDR1 MNHEY and CDR2 SVGEGT. V shed 8 bases and J shed 8 bases, with 16 bases lying between them. This CDR3 has 14 residues. The CDR3 DNA reads as TGTGCCAGCGGTACGGGACAACCGTATTCACCCCTCCACTTT. Protein: CASGTGQPYSPLHF.

The chain has TRBV7-2 and TRBJ1-2, with D possibly TRBD1 on 5 matching bases. Per germline, CDR1 SGHTA and CDR2 FQGNSA. Trimming took off 8 bases at V and 4 bases at J, with 14 bases between the two ends. The CDR3 has 13 amino acids. DNA of the CDR3: TGTGCCAGCGGCCCGGGGCTTTTCTATGGCTACACCTTC. Residues: CASGPGLFYGYTF.

This clonotype was counted only a few times. V usage is TRBV10-3 and J usage is TRBJ2-4, with TRBD1 as a possible D gene (6 bases). The DNA matches TRBJ2-7 better at its end, which makes the J call doubtful. The CDR3 extends over 14 amino acids. Germline CDR1 reads ENHRY; CDR2 reads SYGVKD. The CDR3 loop reads CAIREQGEGYEQYF. The CDR3 region has the DNA TGTGCCATCAGAGAACAGGGAGAGGGGTACGAGCAGTACTTC.

V usage is TRBV20-1 and J usage is TRBJ2-5, with a weak D call TRBD2 (6 bases). CDR3 length: 14 amino acids. The germline V gene has CDR1 DFQATT and CDR2 SNEGSKA (reference sequence). With 5 bases removed from V and 3 bases from J, the gap between germline ends came to 16 bases. CDR3 sequence (DNA): TGCAGTGCTGTTAGCGGAGGTTTAAAAGAGACCCAGTACTTC. Translating it yields CSAVSGGLKETQYF.

This clonotype was found a few times. The V call is TRBV4-1, the J call TRBJ2-1; D may be TRBD1 (5 bases). The CDR3 is made up of 17 amino acids. Trimming cost V 0 bases and J 1 base, with 13 bases left between them. The germline CDR1 and CDR2 sequences are MGHRA and YSYEKL. The CDR3 DNA is TGCGCCAGCAGCCAAGAGATGACAGTGCCATCCTACAATGAGCAGTTCTTC. Its translation: CASSQEMTVPSYNEQFF.

The chain employs TRBV28 and TRBJ1-5, with 11 bases identical to TRBD1. Germline lookup yields CDR1 MDHEN and CDR2 SYDVKM. The CDR3 runs 17 residues. J gave up 0 bases and V 6 bases, and 7 bases lay outside the gene matches. The CDR3 DNA reads as TGTGCCAGCAGAACCGGACAGGGGGCACATAGCAATCAGCCCCAGCATTTT. This gives the protein CASRTGQGAHSNQPQHF. The entire variable domain, with the rest obtained from reference TRBV28 and TRBJ1-5, is as follows: DVKVTQSSRYLVKRTGEKVFLECVQDMDHENMFWYRQDPGLGLRLIYFSYDVKMKEKGDIPEGYSVSREKKERFSLILESASTNQTSMYLCASRTGQGAHSNQPQHFGDGTRLSIL.

Only one count was recorded for this clonotype. The CDR3 is CASSFPPGQNYNEQFF. In nucleotides, the CDR3 is TGTGCCAGCAGTTTCCCCCCGGGACAAAACTACAATGAGCAGTTCTTC. The rearrangement uses TRBV6-2 or TRBV6-3 and TRBJ2-1; TRBD1 is a possible D gene (6 bases). The CDR3 sequence is 16 residues long. The V and J ends lost 4 bases and 3 bases respectively, with 16 bases between them. Germline V gives CDR1 MNHEY, CDR2 SVGEGT.

This clonotype was seen a handful of times. This chain connects TRBV20-1 to TRBJ2-7, with TRBD2 matching 11 bases. Germline values: CDR1 DFQATT, CDR2 SNEGSKA (reference sequence). The J segment lost 0 bases and the V segment lost 6 bases, leaving 4 bases of the junction unmatched. This CDR3 has 14 residues. CDR3 loop: CSAVTSGASYEQYF. The CDR3 DNA follows: TGCAGTGCGGTGACTAGCGGGGCCTCCTACGAGCAGTACTTC.

The chain has TRBV3-1 and TRBJ2-3; no clear D. The CDR3 consists of 12 residues. The germline gives CDR1 LGHDT, CDR2 YNNKEL (reference sequence). Trimming removed 1 base at V and 5 bases at J, with 4 bases between. CDR3 sequence reads: CASSQAIDTQYF. CDR3 DNA sequence: TGTGCCAGCAGCCAAGCGATAGATACGCAGTATTTT.

The chain is built from TRBV9 and TRBJ1-6, with D possibly matching TRBD1 (5 bases). Trimming removed 2 bases from V and 7 bases from J, with 13 bases in between. From germline, CDR1 is SGDLS and CDR2 YYNGEE. The CDR3 runs 15 residues. The chain's CDR3 is CASSVDSSGNSPLHF. The CDR3 nucleotides are TGTGCCAGCAGCGTTGACAGTTCAGGCAATTCACCCCTCCACTTT.

This clonotype occurred once. The V gene is TRBV9, the J gene TRBJ2-5, with 10 bases aligning to TRBD2. The J call may be mistaken, given a closer DNA end match to TRBJ2-7. The CDR3 is 16 residues long. CDR1 and CDR2 (germline): SGDLS, YYNGEE. CDR3 sequence (DNA): TGTGCCAGCAGCGACGGGCTAGCGGGGGCTTCCTACGAGCAGTACTTC. It translates to CASSDGLAGASYEQYF.

As to this clonotype: A much more abundant neighbour one base away suggests this may be a read error. CDR3 sequence: CSGVKGETRYF. In DNA, the CDR3 is TGCAGCGGGGTGAAGGGGGAGACCCGGTACTTC. The chain uses TRBV29-1 and TRBJ2-7, with a possible D match to TRBD1 (6 bases). Per germline, CDR1 SQVTM and CDR2 ANQGSEA. The length of the CDR3 is 11 residues. Trimming removed 7 bases from V and 12 bases from J, with 19 bases in between.

The genes are TRBV6-2 or TRBV6-3 and TRBJ1-6, with TRBD1 matching 11 bases. Germline V lookup: CDR1 MNHEY, CDR2 SVGEGT. This CDR3 contains 16 residues. Trimming cost V 8 bases and J 11 bases; bases outside gene matches: 14. The CDR3 spells CASGQDRGPIMPPLHF. CDR3 nucleotide sequence: TGTGCCAGCGGTCAGGACAGGGGGCCGATCATGCCACCCCTCCACTTT.

The V and J genes are TRBV20-1 and TRBJ2-1; D tentatively fits TRBD1 or TRBD2 (5 bases each). Trimming pared 3 bases from V and 5 bases from J, leaving 17 bases between. This CDR3 has 15 amino acids. Looked up from germline, CDR1 is DFQATT and CDR2 is SNEGSKA (reference sequence). CDR3 residues: CSASRASGSHNEQFF. CDR3 nucleotides: TGCAGTGCTAGCAGGGCGAGCGGATCCCACAATGAGCAGTTCTTC.

This chain uses TRBV13 with TRBJ1-5; TRBD1 agrees at 10 bases. This CDR3 contains 18 residues. V gave up 2 bases and J gave up 5 bases; unmatched junction bases: 12. Germline assignment: CDR1 PRHDT and CDR2 FYEKMQ (reference sequence). This CDR3 is CASSLQDRGCRRDQPQHF. CDR3 nucleotides: TGTGCCAGCAGCTTACAGGACAGGGGGTGTCGAAGGGATCAGCCCCAGCATTTT.

This clonotype came up a few times. This chain uses TRBV12-5 with TRBJ2-7, with 8 bases aligning to TRBD2. Trimming at V came to 5 bases and at J to 2 bases, leaving 5 bases not matched to a gene. CDR1 and CDR2 from the germline V gene are LGHNT and FRNRAP. This CDR3 contains 14 residues. CDR3 amino acids: CASGIEAGAYEQYF. CDR3 sequence (DNA): TGTGCTAGTGGTATAGAAGCGGGGGCCTACGAGCAGTACTTC.

This clonotype has more than one count but fewer than ten. CDR3 in DNA: TGTGCCAGCAGCCCCGTGACCACCCAAGAGACCCAGTACTTC. Amino acids: CASSPVTTQETQYF. This chain connects TRBV5-4 to TRBJ2-5; no reliable D call. Trimming cost V 4 bases and J 1 base, with 11 bases left between them. CDR1 is SGHNT, CDR2 YYREEE, per germline (reference sequence). The CDR3 contains 14 residues.

The V call is TRBV7-2, the J call TRBJ2-3; D gene ambiguous. This CDR3 has 14 residues. CDR1 is SGHTA and CDR2 is FQGNSA in the germline V gene. Trimming left V 2 bases short and J 4 bases short, with 10 bases between. CDR3 protein: CASSLNSFADTQYF. The DNA of the CDR3 is TGTGCCAGCAGCTTAAACAGTTTTGCAGATACGCAGTATTTT.

This clonotype was counted only a few times. The chain carries TRBV4-2 and TRBJ2-5; the D is unclear. Trimming cost V 0 bases and J 1 base, with 9 bases left between them. The CDR3 consists of 15 residues. Germline-derived CDR1 and CDR2 are LGHNA and YNFKEQ. The CDR3 is CASSQEGKAQETQYF. CDR3 nucleotide sequence: TGTGCCAGCAGCCAAGAAGGGAAGGCCCAAGAGACCCAGTACTTC.

This chain joins TRBV15 and TRBJ1-1, with 9 positions matching TRBD1. CDR1 is LNHNV and CDR2 is YYDKDF in the germline V gene (reference sequence). CDR3 length: 14 residues. The V segment lost 5 bases and the J segment 5 bases; nucleotides outside the gene matches: 6. The CDR3 region has the DNA TGTGCCACCAGCGGACGACAGGGGGGAACTGAAGCTTTCTTT. Translation gives CATSGRQGGTEAFF.

As for this clonotype: The junction differs from germline at one of its ends, possibly a read error. This chain joins TRBV9 and TRBJ2-3, with 8 bases lining up with TRBD2. The CDR3 length is 17 residues. Germline V lookup: CDR1 SGDLS, CDR2 YYNGEE. The CDR3 sequence is CASSSTLGRTSTDTQYF. Here the CDR3 DNA reads TGTGCCAGCAGCTCTACCCTTGGCAGGACTAGCACAGATACTCAGTATTTT. The variable domain in full, with the rest retrieved from reference TRBV9 and TRBJ2-3, is DSGVTQTPKHLITATGQRVTLRCSPRSGDLSVYWYQQSLDQGLQFLIQYYNGEERAKGNILERFSAQQFPDLHSELNLSSLELGDSALYFCASSSTLGRTSTDTQYFGPGTRLTVL.

V is TRBV5-1 and J is TRBJ2-7; 11 bases map to TRBD2. V trimming: 7 bases; J trimming: 4 bases; junction bases outside the gene matches: 7. The CDR3 runs 14 residues. The germline V gene has CDR1 SGHRS and CDR2 YFSETQ. The CDR3 sequence: CASGTTSGAYEQYF. In nucleotides, the CDR3 is TGCGCCAGCGGTACGACTAGCGGGGCATACGAGCAGTACTTC.

This clonotype was found once. CDR3 protein: CASSAGMTSDGYTF. The CDR3 coding sequence is TGTGCCAGCAGCGCCGGGATGACTTCGGATGGCTACACCTTC. The chain carries TRBV9 and TRBJ1-2; D gene ambiguous. Germline V lookup: CDR1 SGDLS, CDR2 YYNGEE. The length of the CDR3 is 14 residues. V lost 3 bases, J lost 6 bases, and 15 bases lay in between.

The chain combines TRBV4-2 with TRBJ2-1, with TRBD2 matching over 8 bases. The CDR3 totals 17 residues. Germline V gene lookup returns CDR1 LGHNA and CDR2 YNFKEQ. The V and J ends lost 1 base and 4 bases, in that order; junction bases with no gene match: 9. CDR3 DNA sequence: TGTGCCAGCAGCCAAGTGGGGGGCGGGACTAGTTACAATGAGCAGTTCTTC. Its translation: CASSQVGGGTSYNEQFF.

The J gene is TRBJ2-7, the V gene TRBV7-2; 7 nucleotides agree with TRBD1. In germline, CDR1 is SGHTA, CDR2 FQGNSA. After removal of 5 bases from V and 5 bases from J, the junction contained 6 bases not matched to a gene. This CDR3 spans 13 amino acids. The chain's CDR3 is CASSLGTENEQYF. The CDR3 nucleotides are TGTGCCAGCAGCCTCGGGACAGAAAACGAGCAGTACTTC.